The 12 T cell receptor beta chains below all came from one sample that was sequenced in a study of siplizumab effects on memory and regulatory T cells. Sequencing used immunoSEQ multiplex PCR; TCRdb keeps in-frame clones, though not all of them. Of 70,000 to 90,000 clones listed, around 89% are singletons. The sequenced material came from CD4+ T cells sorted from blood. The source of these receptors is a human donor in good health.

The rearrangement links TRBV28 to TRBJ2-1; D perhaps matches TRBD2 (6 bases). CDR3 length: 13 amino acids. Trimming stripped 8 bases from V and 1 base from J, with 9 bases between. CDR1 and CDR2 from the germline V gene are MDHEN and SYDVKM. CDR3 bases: TGTGCCAGCCTAGCGCGGTCCTACAATGAGCAGTTCTTC. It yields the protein CASLARSYNEQFF.

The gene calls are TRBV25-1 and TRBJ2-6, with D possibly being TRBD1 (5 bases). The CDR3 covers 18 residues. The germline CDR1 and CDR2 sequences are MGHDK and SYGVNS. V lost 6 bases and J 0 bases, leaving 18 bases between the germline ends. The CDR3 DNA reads TGTGCCAGCAGCCGAAGTCAGGGCAGACGCTCTGGGGCCAACGTCCTGACTTTC. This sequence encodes CASSRSQGRRSGANVLTF.

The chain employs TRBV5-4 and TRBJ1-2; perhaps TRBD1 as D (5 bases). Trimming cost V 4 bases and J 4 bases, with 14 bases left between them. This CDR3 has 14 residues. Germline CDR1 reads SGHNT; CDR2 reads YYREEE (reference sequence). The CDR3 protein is CASSINGGGYGYTF. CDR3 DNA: TGTGCCAGCAGCATTAACGGGGGGGGCTATGGCTACACCTTC.

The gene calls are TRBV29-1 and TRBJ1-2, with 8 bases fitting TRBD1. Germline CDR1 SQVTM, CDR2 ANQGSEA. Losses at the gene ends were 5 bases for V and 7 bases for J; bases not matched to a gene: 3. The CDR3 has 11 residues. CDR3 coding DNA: TGCAGCGTTACAGGGGGGGGTGGCTACACCTTC. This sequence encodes CSVTGGGGYTF.

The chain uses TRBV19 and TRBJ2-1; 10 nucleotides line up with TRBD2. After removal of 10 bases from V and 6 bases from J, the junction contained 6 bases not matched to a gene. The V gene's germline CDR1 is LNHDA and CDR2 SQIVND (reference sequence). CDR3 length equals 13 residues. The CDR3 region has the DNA TGTGCCACCAGACTAGCGGGTTTCAATGAGCAGTTCTTC. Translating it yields CATRLAGFNEQFF.

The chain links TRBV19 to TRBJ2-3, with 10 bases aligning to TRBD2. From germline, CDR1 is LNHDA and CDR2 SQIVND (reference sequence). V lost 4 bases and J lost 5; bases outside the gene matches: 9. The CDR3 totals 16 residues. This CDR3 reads CASSKPSGRALDTQYF. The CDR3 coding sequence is TGTGCCAGTAGTAAACCCAGCGGGAGGGCCCTAGATACGCAGTATTTT.

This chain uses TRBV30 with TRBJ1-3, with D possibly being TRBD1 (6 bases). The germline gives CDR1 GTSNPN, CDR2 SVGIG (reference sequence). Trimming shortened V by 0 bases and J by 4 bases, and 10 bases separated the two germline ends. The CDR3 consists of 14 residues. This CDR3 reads CAWSVGGPGNTIYF. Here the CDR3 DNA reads TGTGCCTGGAGTGTAGGGGGGCCCGGAAACACCATATATTTT.

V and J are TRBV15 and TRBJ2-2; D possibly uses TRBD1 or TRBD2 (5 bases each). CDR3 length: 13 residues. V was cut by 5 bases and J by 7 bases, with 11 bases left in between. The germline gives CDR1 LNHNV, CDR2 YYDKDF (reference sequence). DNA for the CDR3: TGTGCCACCAGCCGGGACCTTTTCGGGGAGCTGTTTTTT. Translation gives CATSRDLFGELFF.

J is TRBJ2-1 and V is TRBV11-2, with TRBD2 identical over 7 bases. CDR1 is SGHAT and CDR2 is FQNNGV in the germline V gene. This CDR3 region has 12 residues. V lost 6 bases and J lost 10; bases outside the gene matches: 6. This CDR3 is CASSIFGGEQFF. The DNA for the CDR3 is TGTGCCAGCAGTATCTTCGGGGGGGAGCAGTTCTTC.

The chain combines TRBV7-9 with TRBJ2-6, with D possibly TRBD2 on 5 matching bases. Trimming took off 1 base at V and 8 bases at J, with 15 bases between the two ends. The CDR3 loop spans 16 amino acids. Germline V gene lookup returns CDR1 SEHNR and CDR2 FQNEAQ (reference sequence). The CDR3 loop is CASSLGYSWESNVLTF. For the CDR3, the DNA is TGTGCCAGCAGCTTAGGCTACAGCTGGGAGTCCAACGTCCTGACTTTC. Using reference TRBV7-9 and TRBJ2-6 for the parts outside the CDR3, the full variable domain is DTGVSQNPRHKITKRGQNVTFRCDPISEHNRLYWYRQTLGQGPEFLTYFQNEAQLEKSRLLSDRFSAERPKGSFSTLEIQRTEQGDSAMYLCASSLGYSWESNVLTFGAGSRLTVL.

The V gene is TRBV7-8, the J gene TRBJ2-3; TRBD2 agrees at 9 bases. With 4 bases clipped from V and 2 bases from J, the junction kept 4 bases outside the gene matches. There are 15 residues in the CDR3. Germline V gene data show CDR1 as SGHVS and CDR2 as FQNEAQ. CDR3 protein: CASSSLAGDTDTQYF. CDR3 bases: TGTGCCAGCAGCTCACTAGCGGGTGACACAGATACGCAGTATTTT.

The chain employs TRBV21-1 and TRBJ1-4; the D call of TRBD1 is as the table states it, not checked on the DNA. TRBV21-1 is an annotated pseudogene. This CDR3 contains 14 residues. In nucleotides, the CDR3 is TGTGCCAGCAGCAAATGGCAGGTTAATGAAAAACTGTTTTTT. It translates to CASSKWQVNEKLFF.